This T cell receptor beta chain was identified in a study of human T cells and chemical hapten exposure. Germline V gene sequence: CDR1 SGHDN, CDR2 FVKESK. The CDR3 runs to 17 residues. Trimming left V 5 bases short and J 1 base short, with 19 bases between. One entry per CDR3 protein results from TCRdb running MiXCR on the RACE reads. The sample consists of 300,000 to 400,000 distinct CDR3 sequences, approximately 6.3% of them appearing once. In its sample, this clonotype was seen a few times. Time point noted: patch test 1, 2 weeks after DPC sensitization. The treatment denotes: therapeutic diphenylcyclopropenone sensitization with weekly scalp DPC.

This sample comprised whole blood, obtained in connection with sensitization to the hapten diphenylcyclopropenone (DPC). This receptor was identified in a woman under 30 with alopecia areata. Some clones in this sample may be carry-over from other donors' samples. The chain is built from TRBV14 and TRBJ2-3, with D possibly TRBD1 on 5 matching bases. DNA of the CDR3: TGTGCCAGCAGCGGGGTTTCTGTGGGGCCCGGCACAGATACGCAGTATTTT. Protein sequence: CASSGVSVGPGTDTQYF.